A single sample is the source of the 6 T cell receptor beta chains below, sequenced in a study of long-term antiretroviral therapy in people with HIV. A v3.0 immunoSEQ assay was performed at survey level. Generated by immunoSEQ multiplex PCR, the TCRdb table keeps only in-frame clones and is missing some. Here the sample spans under 30,000 clones, 95% being singletons. The sequencing used unsorted PBMCs, collected 5.3 years after starting antiretroviral therapy. These receptors all come from a man between 50 and 59 years old with HIV.

The chain joins TRBV27 to TRBJ2-3; 7 nucleotides agree with TRBD1. CDR3 length equals 15 residues. J gave up 2 bases and V 1 base, and 3 bases lay outside the gene matches. Germline V gene lookup returns CDR1 MNHEY and CDR2 SMNVEV (reference sequence). CDR3 sequence reads: CASSLYRGYTDTQYF. The CDR3 DNA reads TGTGCCAGCAGTTTATACAGGGGCTACACAGATACGCAGTATTTT.

The V gene is TRBV7-6, the J gene TRBJ2-2; weak D call: TRBD2 (6 bases). The germline V gene has CDR1 SGHVS and CDR2 FNYEAQ. The CDR3 totals 16 residues. V was pared by 3 bases and J by 1 base, with 12 bases between. In DNA, the CDR3 is TGTGCCAGCAGCTTTGGGCAGGAGGGGAACACCGGGGAGCTGTTTTTT. It codes for CASSFGQEGNTGELFF.

J is TRBJ2-1 and V is TRBV5-1; 9 bases fit TRBD1. CDR1 and CDR2 from the germline V gene are SGHRS and YFSETQ. The CDR3 covers 15 residues. Losses at the gene ends were 4 bases for V and 7 bases for J; bases not matched to a gene: 9. CDR3 DNA sequence: TGCGCCAGCAGCACCGGACAGGGGACACTTAATGAGCAGTTCTTC. This sequence encodes CASSTGQGTLNEQFF.

The CDR3 sequence is CASSRRSPMLDEKLFF. In DNA, the CDR3 is TGTGCCAGCAGCCGCCGTTCCCCCATGCTGGATGAAAAACTGTTTTTT. V and J are TRBV14 and TRBJ1-4, with unresolved D. Germline CDR1 SGHDN, CDR2 FVKESK. This CDR3 is built from 16 residues. The ends were cut back, 4 bases at V and 6 bases at J, with 18 bases in the middle.

The chain joins TRBV4-1 to TRBJ2-2; 8 nucleotides line up with TRBD1. The germline CDR1 and CDR2 sequences are MGHRA and YSYEKL. V dropped 0 bases and J dropped 5; count of bases not matched to a gene: 11. The CDR3 runs 18 residues. CDR3 protein: CASSQDPPQTGVTGELFF. The CDR3 nucleotides read TGCGCCAGCAGCCAAGACCCCCCCCAGACAGGGGTGACCGGGGAGCTGTTTTTT.

This sequence joins TRBV5-1 and TRBJ2-7; D might be TRBD1 (6 bases). Trimming left V 2 bases short and J 6 bases short, with 18 bases between. CDR1 is SGHRS, CDR2 YFSETQ, per germline. The CDR3 contains 15 residues. The CDR3 DNA reads TGCGCCAGCAGCTTCCAAAGTCAGACAGGCGGCGAGCAGTACTTC. Residues: CASSFQSQTGGEQYF.